This TCR beta chain was identified during a study of shared clonotypes between healthy human individuals. On the study more broadly: Every donor yielded three CD4 naive, three CD4 memory, two CD8 naive and one CD8 memory plate.

Sorted-subset replicate PCR reactions contained approximately 190 ng DNA, corresponding to about 30,000 T cell genomes. TCRdb keeps only in-frame clones here, not all; method: immunoSEQ multiplex PCR. The sample records over a million clones, 95% to 99% being singletons. Trimming took off 1 base at V and 0 bases at J, with 7 bases between the two ends. This CDR3 has 15 residues. CDR1 is MGHDK and CDR2 is SYGVNS in the germline V gene. HIV-negative, healthy adults without recent acute infections or vaccinations were the donors. The TCR sequence derives from a man younger than 45 in good health. The rearrangement uses TRBV25-1 and TRBJ2-4; D unclear. Sample: naive CD4+ T cells sorted from blood. Noted subset: CD45RA+ positively selected. The CDR3 protein is CASSESGIAKNIQYF. The CDR3 DNA reads as TGTGCCAGCAGTGAATCTGGGATAGCCAAAAACATTCAGTACTTC.